Sequencing of this T cell receptor (beta chain) was carried out in a study of early T cells in non-severe SARS-CoV-2 infection (dated by TCRdb to the early 2020s). Notes on the research overall: Because TCR sequencing relied on bulk RNA taken from unsorted whole blood, pairing of alpha and beta chains was not possible.

A case-control design nested within a healthcare worker cohort in London, UK, was used, with weekly nasopharyngeal swab PCR tests and blood sampling performed. Healthcare workers were enrolled in the week of the UK lockdown, from 23 to 31 March 2020, and were followed every week for up to roughly 16 weeks. The paper as a whole reports these results and caveats: VDJdb matching was skewed toward anti-spike CD8 responses, so virus-specific expansions were likely underestimated and private and CD4 specificities were missed.

Notes on this clonotype: Its target antigen remains unknown. Nothing much larger sits one base from this clone, and base qualities are not available.

The library was prepared using 5' RACE. Sequencer: NextSeq 500. The TCR library protocol attached unique molecular identifiers to individual cDNA molecules to correct for sequencing error and PCR bias. Both TCR alpha and beta chains were sequenced, and tight co-correlation was observed between alpha and beta sequence abundances in each sample. The original methods were these. Decombinator V4 was used to annotate the V gene, J gene and CDR3 of the TCR sequences. Expanded TCRs were defined as changing significantly between any two time points under a Poisson model with p below 0.0001. Abundances of TCRs were expressed as counts per million after normalisation to the total number of TCRs sequenced in each sample. TRAV1-2 paired with TRAJ12, TRAJ20 or TRAJ33 defined MAIT TCRs, while TRAV10 paired with TRAJ18 defined iNKT TCRs. VDJdb, accessed 1 November 2021, was searched for CMV, EBV and SARS-CoV-2 annotated TCRs, with TCRs annotated for multiple antigens excluded. TCRdb trimmed the raw reads at Q25, called clones with MiXCR and kept productive beta chains. Rows are unified per CDR3 protein, each entry keeping the most common DNA and genes. V and J calls and clone size were set by TCRdb, not the authors. This sample gives approximately 31,000 distinct CDR3 sequences in total; around 7% of them show up just once. 2.7% of the sample goes to the ten largest clones.

Including the terminal cysteine and phenylalanine, the CDR3 comprises 12 residues. This entry keeps only the CDR3 DNA: 36 bases, framed from base 1. In the germline V gene, CDR1 corresponds to SGHTA and CDR2 to FQGNSA. V lost 3 bases and J lost 3 bases; the stretch between them is 3 bases long. The clonotype comes from an adult who was a healthcare worker with PCR-confirmed SARS-CoV-2 infection or an uninfected control (not recorded which). The source material was whole blood. Recombination connected TRBV7-2 to TRBJ1-3; the D gene assignment is ambiguous. The nucleotide sequence is given as TGTGCCAGCAGCTTTAGTGGAAACACCATATATTTT. This is translated as CASSFSGNTIYF.